This entry features one TCR beta chain sequence. Antigen unknown. The sample belongs to a study of shared clonotypes between healthy human individuals. Findings and limits, study-wide: With a handful of donors compared, approximately 5% of naive CD4 clonotypes were shared.

TCRdb's copy holds only in-frame clones and misses some; the assay was immunoSEQ multiplex PCR. The data show more than 2 million clones, approximately 94% seen once. Germline CDR1 and CDR2: SGHRS and YFSETQ. Trimming shortened V by 0 bases and J by 7 bases, and 8 bases separated the two germline ends. The CDR3 length is 13 residues. Sequencing used naive CD4+ T cells sorted from blood. Subset given: CD45RA+ positively selected. The origin of this receptor is a young man in good health. The V call is TRBV5-1, the J call TRBJ2-1; D not certain. The CDR3 DNA reads as TGCGCCAGCAGCTTGGGTTTTGGAAATGAGCAGTTCTTC. This codes for CASSLGFGNEQFF.